This entry lists 18 T cell receptor beta chains sequenced from one sample in a study of cytomegalovirus exposure and HLA in healthy donors. Researchers ran the PCR with 60 Vbeta and 13 Jbeta primers. The repertoire was sequenced with immunoSEQ multiplex PCR; TCRdb's copy has only in-frame clones and lacks some. Of approximately 160,000 clones listed, roughly three quarters are singletons. The sequenced sample was PBMCs. The receptors come from a woman in her thirties or forties in good health and CMV-seropositive.

The genes are TRBV7-2 and TRBJ2-5, with 8 bases matching TRBD2. V was clipped by 8 bases and J by 5 bases; unmatched bases: 13. CDR1 is SGHTA, CDR2 FQGNSA, per germline. The length of the CDR3 is 15 residues. The CDR3 DNA follows: TGTGCCAGCCGGCAGAGGGCGGGGGGCCGGGAGACCCAGTACTTC. Amino acids: CASRQRAGGRETQYF. The entire variable domain, with the rest obtained from reference TRBV7-2 and TRBJ2-5, is as follows: GAGVSQSPSNKVTEKGKDVELRCDPISGHTALYWYRQSLGQGLEFLIYFQGNSAPDKSGLPSDRFSAERTGGSVSTLTIQRTQQEDSAVYLCASRQRAGGRETQYFGPGTRLLVL.

The J gene is TRBJ1-2, the V gene TRBV2, with D tentatively TRBD1 (5 bases). The CDR3 has 17 residues. With 3 bases removed from V and 2 bases from J, the gap between germline ends came to 19 bases. CDR1 is SNHLY, CDR2 FYNNEI, per germline. CDR3 residues: CASSDPVTGSRNYGYTF. CDR3 nucleotide sequence: TGTGCCAGCAGTGATCCTGTTACAGGTTCGAGAAACTATGGCTACACCTTC.

The V and J genes are TRBV5-1 and TRBJ1-3; D is unclear. Deletions cut 0 bases from V and 2 bases from J, with 12 bases between. The CDR3 is made up of 16 amino acids. CDR1 SGHRS and CDR2 YFSETQ come from the germline V gene. The CDR3 DNA sequence: TGCGCCAGCAGCTTGGCCGGGGTAGATACTGGAAACACCATATATTTT. Residues: CASSLAGVDTGNTIYF.

Comments on this clone: One end of the junction fails to match germline, which may point to a read error. The V gene is TRBV5-1, the J gene TRBJ2-7; D gene ambiguous. Germline CDR1 reads SGHRS; CDR2 reads YFSETQ. The CDR3 sequence is 14 residues long. The CDR3 DNA reads as TGCGCCAGCAGCTTGGACAGCACCTCCTACGGGCAGTACTTC. Protein sequence: CASSLDSTSYGQYF.

The chain links TRBV9 to TRBJ1-2; no reliable D call. Deletions cut 0 bases from V and 8 bases from J, with 17 bases between. Germline lookup yields CDR1 SGDLS and CDR2 YYNGEE. The CDR3 runs to 15 residues. The CDR3: CASSVADGGVVGYTF. DNA of the CDR3: TGTGCCAGCAGCGTAGCTGATGGAGGCGTGGTAGGCTACACCTTC.

The sample holds a few counts of this clone. The chain uses TRBV12-5 and TRBJ1-6; D ambiguous. V gave up 4 bases and J gave up 9 bases, with 13 bases separating them. Germline lookup yields CDR1 LGHNT and CDR2 FRNRAP. The CDR3 loop spans 14 amino acids. This chain's CDR3 is CASGSVLRGSPLHF. The CDR3 coding sequence is TGTGCTAGTGGTTCCGTCCTAAGAGGTTCACCCCTCCACTTT. Looking up the rest from reference TRBV12-5 and TRBJ1-6 gives the full variable domain: DARVTQTPRHKVTEMGQEVTMRCQPILGHNTVFWYRQTMMQGLELLAYFRNRAPLDDSGMPKDRFSAEMPDATLATLKIQPSEPRDSAVYFCASGSVLRGSPLHFGNGTRLTVT.

The sample holds one count of this clone. This chain connects TRBV2 to TRBJ2-2, with 7 bases lining up with TRBD1. After removal of 6 bases from V and 2 bases from J, the junction contained 6 bases not matched to a gene. Germline loops: CDR1 SNHLY, CDR2 FYNNEI. The CDR3 length is 15 residues. CDR3 protein: CASRMDRINTGELFF. The CDR3 nucleotides read TGTGCCAGCAGGATGGACAGGATTAACACCGGGGAGCTGTTTTTT.

The chain has TRBV19 and TRBJ2-7; 10 positions agree with TRBD2. The germline CDR1 and CDR2 sequences are LNHDA and SQIVND (reference sequence). J was trimmed by 2 bases and V by 5 bases; bases with no gene match: 9. This CDR3 region has 16 residues. In DNA form, the CDR3 reads TGTGCCAGTAGTTGGCTAGCGGGGGCTCCCGCCTACGAGCAGTACTTC. Translation: CASSWLAGAPAYEQYF.

This clone was seen only once. This chain uses TRBV30 with TRBJ2-3; 7 nucleotides match TRBD1. Trimming removed 2 bases from V and 4 bases from J; junction bases left unmatched: 3. The germline V gene has CDR1 GTSNPN and CDR2 SVGIG (reference sequence). The CDR3 is made up of 13 amino acids. Here the CDR3 DNA reads TGTGCCTGGAGTAAGGGGGCCGCAGATACGCAGTATTTT. Translated, it gives CAWSKGAADTQYF.

Comments on this clone: The germline gene is not matched at one end of the junction; a read error may be the cause. This rearrangement joins TRBV5-1 to TRBJ2-4, with D possibly matching TRBD2 (6 bases). The CDR3 length is 15 residues. Germline CDR1 is SGHRS and CDR2 is YFSETQ. The CDR3 region has the DNA TGCGCCAGCAGCGAGGACGGGGACTCCCGAAACAGTCAGTACTTC. Its protein product is CASSEDGDSRNSQYF.

The CDR3 region is CASSYSPDRGEDGYTF. The CDR3 region has the DNA TGTGCCAGCAGTTACTCGCCAGACAGGGGAGAGGATGGCTACACCTTC. This sequence joins TRBV6-6 and TRBJ1-2, with 8 bases fitting TRBD1. Germline loops: CDR1 MNHNY, CDR2 SVGAGI (reference sequence). The CDR3 has 16 residues. Trimming at V came to 0 bases and at J to 6 bases, leaving 9 bases not matched to a gene.

The rearrangement uses TRBV14 and TRBJ1-2, with D uncertain. The CDR3 runs 15 residues. With 1 base removed from V and 4 bases from J, the gap between germline ends came to 13 bases. CDR1 SGHDN and CDR2 FVKESK come from the germline V gene. CDR3 amino acids: CASSQALPGSYGYTF. In DNA form, the CDR3 reads TGTGCCAGCAGCCAAGCCCTGCCGGGTTCCTATGGCTACACCTTC. Full variable domain (remainder filled in from reference TRBV14 and TRBJ1-2): EAGVTQFPSHSVIEKGQTVTLRCDPISGHDNLYWYRRVMGKEIKFLLHFVKESKQDESGMPNNRFLAERTGGTYSTLKVQPAELEDSGVYFCASSQALPGSYGYTFGSGTRLTVV.

The genes are TRBV7-9 and TRBJ2-5, with D uncertain. Looked up from germline, CDR1 is SEHNR and CDR2 is FQNEAQ (reference sequence). V was shortened by 5 bases and J by 5 bases, with 18 bases between the two germline ends. This CDR3 is built from 15 residues. CDR3 residues: CASSRVVAKRETQYF. Written as DNA, the CDR3 is TGTGCCAGCAGCCGGGTGGTGGCAAAACGGGAGACCCAGTACTTC.

CDR3 DNA: TGTGCCAGCAGCACCAGGGGTGGCCAGCCCCAGCATTTT. This gives the protein CASSTRGGQPQHF. This rearrangement joins TRBV7-8 to TRBJ1-5, with D possibly matching TRBD1 (6 bases). The germline gives CDR1 SGHVS, CDR2 FQNEAQ. V was pared by 5 bases and J by 7 bases, with 12 bases between. The CDR3 is 13 residues long.

The rearrangement uses TRBV5-1 and TRBJ2-7, with 7 nucleotides matching TRBD1. The V gene's germline CDR1 is SGHRS and CDR2 YFSETQ. CDR3 length: 14 residues. V lost 4 bases and J lost 3; bases outside the gene matches: 7. In nucleotides, the CDR3 is TGCGCCAGCAGCACGGCGACAGGGAACTACGAGCAGTACTTC. Protein: CASSTATGNYEQYF.

The chain joins TRBV5-4 to TRBJ2-7; 9 nucleotides align to TRBD2. CDR3 size: 14 residues. From germline, CDR1 is SGHNT and CDR2 YYREEE (reference sequence). Trimming at V came to 4 bases and at J to 6 bases, leaving 8 bases not matched to a gene. The CDR3 loop reads CASSVGLATSEQYF. The CDR3, as DNA: TGTGCCAGCAGCGTCGGACTAGCGACGAGCGAGCAGTACTTC.

The genes are TRBV2 and TRBJ1-1; TRBD1 agrees at 9 bases. J lost 1 base, V lost 6 bases, and 3 bases had no gene match. The CDR3 loop spans 14 amino acids. Germline V gene lookup returns CDR1 SNHLY and CDR2 FYNNEI. CDR3 coding DNA: TGTGCCAGCAGGGAGGACAGGGGGAACACTGAAGCTTTCTTT. Its translation is CASREDRGNTEAFF.

V is TRBV13 and J is TRBJ2-3; the match to TRBD2 covers 9 bases. This CDR3 is built from 16 residues. Per germline, CDR1 PRHDT and CDR2 FYEKMQ (reference sequence). J gave up 3 bases and V 4 bases, and 8 bases lay outside the gene matches. The chain's CDR3 is CASSSRGSGGTDTQYF. The CDR3 region has the DNA TGTGCCAGCAGCTCCCGGGGTAGCGGGGGTACAGATACGCAGTATTTT.